Following are 11 T cell receptor beta chains from one sample sequenced in a study of shared clonotypes between healthy human individuals. TCRdb's copy holds only in-frame clones and misses some; the assay was immunoSEQ multiplex PCR. The data show around 1.9 million clones, approximately 92% seen once. Naive CD8 cells comprised CD45RO-negative, CCR7-positively selected cells, excluding terminally differentiated effector memory CD45RA+ cells. Sample: naive CD8+ T cells from PBMCs. These receptors all stem from a man younger than 30 in good health. Some clones in this sample may be carry-over from other donors' samples.

Note on this clone: Other nucleotide sequences in the sample specify the same CDR3. The chain employs TRBV27 and TRBJ1-1; D may be TRBD1 (5 bases). The CDR3 contains 13 residues. CDR1 and CDR2 from the germline V gene are MNHEY and SMNVEV (reference sequence). V was shortened by 1 base and J by 4 bases, with 7 bases between the two germline ends. This chain's CDR3 is CASSLYGGTEAFF. Here the CDR3 DNA reads TGTGCCAGCAGTTTATATGGGGGCACTGAAGCTTTCTTT.

The count of this clone is one. The chain links TRBV10-3 to TRBJ2-1, with D possibly being TRBD1 or TRBD2 (5 bases each). This CDR3 contains 15 residues. CDR1 ENHRY and CDR2 SYGVKD come from the germline V gene. V dropped 4 bases and J dropped 7 bases, with 17 bases sitting between them. The CDR3 DNA sequence: TGTGCCATCAGTGCTTCTAGCTCGGACAAGAATGAGCAGTTCTTC. Its protein product is CAISASSSDKNEQFF.

Only one count was recorded for this clone. V gene TRBV27 combines with J gene TRBJ2-3; 7 nucleotides align to TRBD2. The CDR3 spans 18 residues. V lost 6 bases and J lost 1; bases outside the gene matches: 16. Germline lookup yields CDR1 MNHEY and CDR2 SMNVEV (reference sequence). The CDR3 DNA sequence: TGTGCCAGCAGAGACCTCTTCGCCGGGGACTACGGCACAGATACGCAGTATTTT. This sequence encodes CASRDLFAGDYGTDTQYF.

This rearrangement joins TRBV4-1 to TRBJ1-1; 9 bases are shared with TRBD1. With V trimmed by 5 bases and J by 5 bases, 6 bases remained unmatched. Germline values: CDR1 MGHRA, CDR2 YSYEKL. The CDR3 is 14 residues long. CDR3 region: CASSTRTGDTEAFF. DNA for the CDR3: TGCGCCAGCAGCACCCGGACAGGGGATACTGAAGCTTTCTTT.

The chain carries TRBV9 and TRBJ2-2; 7 nucleotides align to TRBD1. This CDR3 comprises 16 residues. Per the germline V gene, CDR1 is SGDLS and CDR2 is YYNGEE. Trimming took 4 bases from V and 0 from J; bases not matched to a gene: 6. CDR3 bases: TGTGCCAGCAGCCCGCGGACAGGTACGAACACCGGGGAGCTGTTTTTT. Its protein product is CASSPRTGTNTGELFF.

This chain joins TRBV9 and TRBJ1-4; D is possibly TRBD1 (5 bases). The CDR3 is 15 residues long. V lost 2 bases, J lost 8 bases, and 16 bases lay in between. Germline-derived CDR1 and CDR2 are SGDLS and YYNGEE. In DNA form, the CDR3 reads TGTGCCAGCAGCGTCGGGACCCTCGCGGAGGAAAAACTGTTTTTT. The encoded protein is CASSVGTLAEEKLFF.

A note on this clone: In the same sample, other DNA sequences code for this CDR3. The rearrangement uses TRBV2 and TRBJ2-7, with a possible D match to TRBD2 (5 bases). CDR1 and CDR2 (germline): SNHLY, FYNNEI. V was trimmed by 6 bases and J by 7 bases, leaving 7 bases between them. This CDR3 comprises 10 residues. DNA of the CDR3: TGTGCCAGCAGCGGACTTGAGCAGTACTTC. It encodes CASSGLEQYF.

Concerning this clone: Additional DNA sequences in this sample encode the identical CDR3. The chain recombines TRBV27 with TRBJ2-7; 7 nucleotides align to TRBD1. With V trimmed by 2 bases and J by 3 bases, 1 base remained unmatched. The CDR3 is 13 residues long. The germline CDR1 and CDR2 sequences are MNHEY and SMNVEV (reference sequence). The CDR3 reads CASSLDRVYEQYF. CDR3 bases: TGTGCCAGCAGTTTAGACAGGGTCTACGAGCAGTACTTC.

The CDR3 reads CASSQAGQVNTEAFF. The CDR3 DNA is TGCGCCAGCAGCCAAGCCGGACAGGTTAACACTGAAGCTTTCTTT. The chain employs TRBV4-3 and TRBJ1-1, with 7 bases aligning to TRBD1. The V segment lost 1 base and the J segment 2 bases; nucleotides outside the gene matches: 4. The CDR3 spans 15 residues. Per the germline V gene, CDR1 is LGHNA and CDR2 is YSLEER.

The genes are TRBV19 and TRBJ1-2; D unclear. The CDR3 contains 14 residues. Between the trimmed V and J ends, which lost 9 bases and 0 bases, there was a span of 14 bases. The germline V gene encodes CDR1 LNHDA and CDR2 SQIVND (reference sequence). The CDR3 DNA is TGTGCCAGCCAGGCGGGCAGAGCTAACTATGGCTACACCTTC. It translates to CASQAGRANYGYTF.

This clone appeared a single time. V and J are TRBV5-1 and TRBJ2-7, with 8 bases lining up with TRBD2. The V and J ends lost 1 base and 0 bases, in that order; junction bases with no gene match: 6. The germline gives CDR1 SGHRS, CDR2 YFSETQ. This CDR3 is 16 amino acids long. In nucleotides, the CDR3 is TGCGCCAGCAGCTTGAACTTCCGGGGGGGCTCCTACGAGCAGTACTTC. Encoded protein: CASSLNFRGGSYEQYF.